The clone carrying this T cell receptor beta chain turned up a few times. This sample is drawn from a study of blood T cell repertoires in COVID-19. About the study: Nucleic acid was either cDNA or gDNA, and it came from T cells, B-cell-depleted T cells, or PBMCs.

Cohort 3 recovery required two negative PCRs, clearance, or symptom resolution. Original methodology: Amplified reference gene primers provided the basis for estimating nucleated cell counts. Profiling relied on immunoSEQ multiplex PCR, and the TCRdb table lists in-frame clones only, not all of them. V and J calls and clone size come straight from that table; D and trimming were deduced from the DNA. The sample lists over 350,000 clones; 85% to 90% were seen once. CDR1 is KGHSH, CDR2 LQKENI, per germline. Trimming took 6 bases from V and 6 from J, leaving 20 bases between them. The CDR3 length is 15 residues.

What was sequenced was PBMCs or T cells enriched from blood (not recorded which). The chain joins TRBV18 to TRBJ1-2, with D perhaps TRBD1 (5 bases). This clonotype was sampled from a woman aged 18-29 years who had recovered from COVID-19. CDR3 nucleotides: TGTGCCAGCTCGCCAGTAAAACAGGCTAAGGATGGCTACACCTTC. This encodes CASSPVKQAKDGYTF.